This T cell receptor (beta chain) is drawn from a study of blood T cell repertoires in COVID-19. Turning to the study itself: There were acute and convalescent COVID-19 samples, and they came from the United States, Italy and Spain.

Germline CDR1 MDHEN, CDR2 SYDVKM. V gave up 3 bases and J gave up 4 bases; unmatched junction bases: 6. The length of the CDR3 is 15 residues. Original processing notes: How many nucleated cells were present was estimated from reference gene primer amplification. Some clones are missing from TCRdb's copy, which holds only in-frame ones; the method was immunoSEQ multiplex PCR. V, J and clone size derive from that table, while D and trimming were established from the DNA sequence. Of a few hundred thousand clones in the sample, about 80% were seen once. The rearrangement uses TRBV28 and TRBJ1-5; 7 bases agree with TRBD1. The sequencing sample was made of PBMCs or T cells enriched from blood (not recorded which). The origin of this receptor is a woman between 40 and 55 years old with acute COVID-19. The CDR3 spells CASSFSGGDNQPQHF. CDR3 DNA: TGTGCCAGCAGTTTCTCAGGGGGAGATAATCAGCCCCAGCATTTT.